One and the same sample provided the 10 T cell receptor beta chains below, sequenced in a study of T cell changes during pregnancy in multiple sclerosis. TCRdb's table, derived via immunoSEQ multiplex PCR, lists solely in-frame clones and lacks some. The table records about 40,000 clones, roughly nine tenths of them present only once. This sample comprised CD4+ T cells from peripheral blood mononuclear cells, obtained before pregnancy. The receptors here all came from a female donor with multiple sclerosis, enrolled in a pregnancy study.

The chain couples TRBV5-4 to TRBJ2-3; 8 bases agree with TRBD2. Germline CDR1 is SGHNT and CDR2 is YYREEE (reference sequence). J lost 0 bases, V lost 2 bases, and 2 bases had no gene match. CDR3 length: 15 residues. Written as DNA, the CDR3 is TGTGCCAGCAGCTTTAGCGGGACTAGCACAGATACGCAGTATTTT. Translating it yields CASSFSGTSTDTQYF.

The genes are TRBV28 and TRBJ2-5; no clear D. The V end lost 2 bases, the J end lost 5 bases, and 6 bases lay between the germline ends. This CDR3 spans 12 amino acids. Germline V gene sequence: CDR1 MDHEN, CDR2 SYDVKM. The CDR3 here is CASSLNSETQYF. CDR3 coding DNA: TGTGCCAGCAGTTTAAACTCGGAGACCCAGTACTTC.

This chain connects TRBV9 to TRBJ2-1, with TRBD2 as a possible D gene (5 bases). V lost 0 bases, J lost 6 bases, and 13 bases lay in between. Germline CDR1 and CDR2: SGDLS and YYNGEE. This CDR3 has 15 amino acids. The CDR3 sequence: CASSVGPRLANEQFF. The CDR3 bases are TGTGCCAGCAGCGTAGGTCCGCGGCTAGCCAATGAGCAGTTCTTC.

The V gene is TRBV7-9, the J gene TRBJ2-1, with D tentatively TRBD1 (5 bases). Trimming pared 5 bases from V and 4 bases from J, leaving 9 bases between. Germline CDR1 is SEHNR and CDR2 is FQNEAQ (reference sequence). The CDR3 totals 13 residues. CDR3 loop: CASSARQYNEQFF. CDR3 sequence (DNA): TGTGCCAGCAGCGCGCGACAGTACAATGAGCAGTTCTTC.

The rearrangement joins TRBV4-1 to TRBJ2-3; 11 bases agree with TRBD2. The CDR3 sequence is 19 residues long. CDR1 and CDR2 from the germline V gene are MGHRA and YSYEKL. V gave up 2 bases and J gave up 3 bases; unmatched junction bases: 13. The CDR3 DNA sequence: TGCGCCAGCAGCCAACACCGTGGGTCTAGCGGGAGGATGACAGATACGCAGTATTTT. This gives the protein CASSQHRGSSGRMTDTQYF.

The CDR3 DNA follows: TGTGCCAGCAGCTTTTCTGGACTCACAGTTTTCCGCGAGCAGTACTTC. The encoded protein is CASSFSGLTVFREQYF. The rearrangement links TRBV5-6 to TRBJ2-7; the D gene is possibly TRBD2 (5 bases). The CDR3 runs to 16 residues. Looked up from germline, CDR1 is SGHDT and CDR2 is YYEEEE. The germline V and J ends were trimmed by 2 bases and 6 bases, with 21 bases remaining between them. Based on the CDR3 plus reference TRBV5-6 and TRBJ2-7, the full variable domain is DAGVTQSPTHLIKTRGQQVTLRCSPKSGHDTVSWYQQALGQGPQFIFQYYEEEERQRGNFPDRFSGHQFPNYSSELNVNALLLGDSALYLCASSFSGLTVFREQYFGPGTRLTVT.

The V and J genes are TRBV5-4 and TRBJ2-5; 9 nucleotides line up with TRBD2. The V and J ends lost 1 base and 5 bases, in that order; junction bases with no gene match: 3. CDR3 length: 14 amino acids. Germline V lookup: CDR1 SGHNT, CDR2 YYREEE (reference sequence). Here the CDR3 reads CASSLSGGHETQYF. In DNA, the CDR3 is TGTGCCAGCAGCTTGAGCGGGGGGCACGAGACCCAGTACTTC.

The genes are TRBV7-9 and TRBJ2-3, with D possibly being TRBD2 (6 bases). The V gene's germline CDR1 is SEHNR and CDR2 FQNEAQ (reference sequence). The CDR3 is 14 amino acids. Trimming pared 2 bases from V and 5 bases from J, leaving 11 bases between. The CDR3: CASSLTGVGDTQYF. CDR3 in DNA: TGTGCCAGCAGCTTAACGGGAGTTGGAGATACGCAGTATTTT.

This clone occurred once. The chain recombines TRBV30 with TRBJ2-1; D is unresolved. Germline values: CDR1 GTSNPN, CDR2 SVGIG (reference sequence). V lost 0 bases to trimming and J lost 4 bases, with 4 bases between them. CDR3 length: 12 residues. CDR3 bases: TGTGCCTGGAGTGTGCAGTACAATGAGCAGTTCTTC. Translated, it gives CAWSVQYNEQFF.

The V call is TRBV19, the J call TRBJ2-1, with 9 bases identical to TRBD2. With 1 base clipped from V and 6 bases from J, the junction kept 4 bases outside the gene matches. From germline, CDR1 is LNHDA and CDR2 SQIVND (reference sequence). This CDR3 spans 15 amino acids. As DNA, the CDR3 is TGTGCCAGTAGTATAGCTAGCGGGACCTCCAATGAGCAGTTCTTC. Its translation: CASSIASGTSNEQFF.